The rows below give T cell receptor beta chains drawn from one sample of a study of cytotoxic CD8 clonotypes in ibrutinib-treated CLL. Repertoires were generated with immunoSEQ multiplex PCR, while TCRdb's copy carries only in-frame clones and drops some. In the table there are approximately 150,000 clones, about 80% of which are singletons. This specimen consisted of PBMCs, obtained after 24 months of ibrutinib treatment. These receptors all stem from a human donor with chronic lymphocytic leukemia. CDR3s include the opening cysteine and the closing phenylalanine or tryptophan. Each record gives: J gene, D gene, clone size, V gene, CDR3 DNA, CDR3 protein. A D gene is named only where the DNA matches it firmly. Clone size is not always given. Where it is, it says once, few, many or a class for expanded clones.

j_call: TRBJ1-3; d_call: NA; clone_size: NA; v_call: TRBV7-6; cdr3_nt: TGTGCCAGCAGCTTAGCAGGGGCCTCTGGAAACACCATATATTTT; cdr3_aa: CASSLAGASGNTIYF
j_call: TRBJ2-3; d_call: TRBD2; clone_size: NA; v_call: TRBV5-1; cdr3_nt: TGCGCCAGCAGCTCGGATAGCGGGGTCGGCACAGATACGCAGTATTTT; cdr3_aa: CASSSDSGVGTDTQYF
j_call: TRBJ2-7; d_call: NA; clone_size: many; v_call: TRBV28; cdr3_nt: TGTGCCAGCAGTTTTATCGGGGGCTACGAGCAGTACTTC; cdr3_aa: CASSFIGGYEQYF
j_call: TRBJ2-1; d_call: TRBD2; clone_size: NA; v_call: TRBV5-6; cdr3_nt: TGTGCCAGCAGAAGCCTTCCTACTAGCGCCTACAATGAGCAGTTCTTC; cdr3_aa: CASRSLPTSAYNEQFF
j_call: TRBJ1-1; d_call: NA; clone_size: NA; v_call: TRBV7-2; cdr3_nt: TGTGCCAGCAGCTGGCAACCCTCGAGGGCGGCTTTCTTT; cdr3_aa: CASSWQPSRAAFF
j_call: TRBJ1-1; d_call: NA; clone_size: NA; v_call: TRBV14; cdr3_nt: TGTGCCAGCAGCCAACAGATACTATCCGGAGCTTTCTTT; cdr3_aa: CASSQQILSGAFF
j_call: TRBJ1-1; d_call: NA; clone_size: NA; v_call: TRBV2; cdr3_nt: TGTGCCAGCAGTGATATCAGGGGCTCAAGCGCTGAAGCTTTCTTT; cdr3_aa: CASSDIRGSSAEAFF
j_call: TRBJ2-1; d_call: TRBD2; clone_size: once; v_call: TRBV6-5; cdr3_nt: TGTGCCAGCAGTTCACCTTTGGGAGGGGCCTACAATGAGCAGTTCTTC; cdr3_aa: CASSSPLGGAYNEQFF
j_call: TRBJ2-1; d_call: NA; clone_size: NA; v_call: TRBV7-3; cdr3_nt: TGTGCCAGCAGCTTGACGGGGGACCACTTCAATGAGCAGTTCTTC; cdr3_aa: CASSLTGDHFNEQFF
j_call: TRBJ2-7; d_call: TRBD2; clone_size: NA; v_call: TRBV30; cdr3_nt: TGTGCCTGGACTAGCGGGTACGAGCAGTACTTC; cdr3_aa: CAWTSGYEQYF
j_call: TRBJ1-2; d_call: NA; clone_size: NA; v_call: TRBV27; cdr3_nt: TGTGCCAGCAGTTTTAGGACGGGGTTCTATGGCTACACCTTC; cdr3_aa: CASSFRTGFYGYTF
j_call: TRBJ1-1; d_call: TRBD1; clone_size: NA; v_call: TRBV5-6; cdr3_nt: TGTGCCAGCAGCGCCCGACAGGGCGCCACTGAAGCTTTCTTT; cdr3_aa: CASSARQGATEAFF
j_call: TRBJ2-3; d_call: NA; clone_size: once; v_call: TRBV20-1; cdr3_nt: TGCAGGCCATATAGCACAGATACGCAGTATTTT; cdr3_aa: CRPYSTDTQYF
j_call: TRBJ1-1; d_call: NA; clone_size: once; v_call: TRBV4-2; cdr3_nt: TGTGCCAGCAGCCAGCCGGGACCTGGGGACACTGAAGCTTTCTTT; cdr3_aa: CASSQPGPGDTEAFF
j_call: TRBJ1-2; d_call: TRBD1; clone_size: NA; v_call: TRBV15; cdr3_nt: TGTGCCACCCAGATTGACAGGGGTAACTATGGCTACACCTTC; cdr3_aa: CATQIDRGNYGYTF
j_call: TRBJ2-7; d_call: TRBD2; clone_size: NA; v_call: TRBV6-6; cdr3_nt: TGTGCCAGCAGCCCCCGAACGGGGGGTAGGAGGGAGCAGTACTTC; cdr3_aa: CASSPRTGGRREQYF
j_call: TRBJ2-7; d_call: NA; clone_size: NA; v_call: TRBV30; cdr3_nt: TGTGCCTATTCCTCCGGGGGCTACGAGCAGTACTTC; cdr3_aa: CAYSSGGYEQYF
j_call: TRBJ2-2; d_call: NA; clone_size: once; v_call: TRBV7-3; cdr3_nt: TGTGCCAGCAGTGTATCTAGCACCGGGGAGCTGTTTTTT; cdr3_aa: CASSVSSTGELFF
j_call: TRBJ2-1; d_call: TRBD1; clone_size: NA; v_call: TRBV9; cdr3_nt: TGTGCCAGCAGCGTAACCGGGACAGGGGGCGATGAGCAGTTCTTC; cdr3_aa: CASSVTGTGGDEQFF
j_call: TRBJ2-2; d_call: NA; clone_size: NA; v_call: TRBV12-5; cdr3_nt: TGTGCTAGTGGCGTCCCCGGGGAGCTGTTTTTT; cdr3_aa: CASGVPGELFF
j_call: TRBJ2-2; d_call: TRBD2; clone_size: NA; v_call: TRBV19; cdr3_nt: TGTGCCAGTAGGACTAGCGGAAGAAACCCCGGGGAGCTGTTTTTT; cdr3_aa: CASRTSGRNPGELFF
j_call: TRBJ1-1; d_call: NA; clone_size: NA; v_call: TRBV18; cdr3_nt: TGTGCCAGCTCACCTCATTTTGCGGATGAAGCTTTCTTT; cdr3_aa: CASSPHFADEAFF